This T cell receptor beta chain comes out of a study of control samples from healthy donors and cancer patients. Profiling relied on immunoSEQ multiplex PCR, and the TCRdb table lists in-frame clones only, not all of them. The sample contains about 100,000 clones, roughly 90% of which appear only once. CDR1 and CDR2 from the germline V gene are SGHVS and FQNEAQ. Trimming took 4 bases from V and 2 from J, leaving 9 bases between them. CDR3 length equals 13 residues. This receptor was obtained from a woman between 50 and 59 years old in good health. V usage is TRBV7-8 and J usage is TRBJ2-7, with D unclear. Sequenced input: blood. This chain's CDR3 is CASSSFGPYEQYV. The DNA for the CDR3 is TGTGCCAGCAGCTCTTTCGGGCCCTACGAGCAGTACGTC.